One and the same sample provided the 29 T cell receptor beta chains below, sequenced in a study of blood T cell repertoires in COVID-19. Here immunoSEQ multiplex PCR was the method, and the copy in TCRdb shows in-frame clones only, minus some. The sample holds a few hundred thousand clones, about 86% seen once. The sample was peripheral blood. The origin of the receptors is a man aged 25 to 40 with active or convalescent COVID-19.

The chain joins TRBV9 to TRBJ2-3; D is perhaps TRBD1 (5 bases). Germline CDR1 SGDLS, CDR2 YYNGEE. The ends were cut back, 2 bases at V and 0 bases at J, with 13 bases in the middle. The CDR3 is made up of 16 amino acids. The CDR3 sequence: CASSVLGAPSTDTQYF. CDR3 sequence (DNA): TGTGCCAGCAGCGTTCTTGGGGCCCCTAGCACAGATACGCAGTATTTT. The whole variable domain, remainder taken from reference TRBV9 and TRBJ2-3, is DSGVTQTPKHLITATGQRVTLRCSPRSGDLSVYWYQQSLDQGLQFLIQYYNGEERAKGNILERFSAQQFPDLHSELNLSSLELGDSALYFCASSVLGAPSTDTQYFGPGTRLTVL.

The J gene is TRBJ1-1, the V gene TRBV7-2; 8 nucleotides align to TRBD1. The CDR3 has 13 amino acids. Losses at the gene ends were 6 bases for V and 6 bases for J; bases not matched to a gene: 6. Germline lookup yields CDR1 SGHTA and CDR2 FQGNSA. Here the CDR3 DNA reads TGTGCCAGCAGGGCCGGACAGGGCGCTGAAGCTTTCTTT. Translation: CASRAGQGAEAFF. The full variable domain, rest sourced from reference TRBV7-2 and TRBJ1-1, is GAGVSQSPSNKVTEKGKDVELRCDPISGHTALYWYRQSLGQGLEFLIYFQGNSAPDKSGLPSDRFSAERTGGSVSTLTIQRTQQEDSAVYLCASRAGQGAEAFFGQGTRLTVV.

The rearrangement uses TRBV5-6 and TRBJ1-2; D gene unclear. The ends were cut back, 4 bases at V and 4 bases at J, with 14 bases in the middle. The CDR3 consists of 14 residues. Germline CDR1 reads SGHDT; CDR2 reads YYEEEE. CDR3 in DNA: TGTGCCAGCAGCCTTGAAGACACCCTCTATGGCTACACCTTC. This sequence encodes CASSLEDTLYGYTF.

The rearrangement uses TRBV7-8 and TRBJ1-3; no clear D. This CDR3 has 14 residues. V was cut by 5 bases and J by 3 bases, with 11 bases left in between. Germline V gives CDR1 SGHVS, CDR2 FQNEAQ. The CDR3 nucleotides read TGTGCCAGCAGCCTGACGGGTTTTGGAAACACCATATATTTT. It yields the protein CASSLTGFGNTIYF.

This chain connects TRBV27 to TRBJ2-1, with D uncertain. V was pared by 4 bases and J by 0 bases, with 22 bases between. The CDR3 covers 19 residues. Germline V CDR1 and CDR2: MNHEY, SMNVEV (reference sequence). The CDR3 bases are TGTGCCAGCAGTTGGTCGCCGTCGGCGGCGGAAAGCTCCTACAATGAGCAGTTCTTC. Protein sequence: CASSWSPSAAESSYNEQFF.

The genes are TRBV6-4 and TRBJ2-3; 10 bases match TRBD2. CDR1 and CDR2 from the germline V gene are MRHNA and SNTAGT. J gave up 7 bases and V 8 bases, and 21 bases lay outside the gene matches. The CDR3 is 18 amino acids. Here the CDR3 DNA reads TGTGCCAGCGGCGGAAGCGGGGGGGGCCCATCTGCACGCAATACGCAGTATTTT. This translates into CASGGSGGGPSARNTQYF.

V and J are TRBV10-3 and TRBJ2-3, with 14 bases aligning to TRBD2. The germline CDR1 and CDR2 sequences are ENHRY and SYGVKD. The CDR3 loop spans 18 amino acids. J gave up 6 bases and V 7 bases, and 15 bases lay outside the gene matches. DNA for the CDR3: TGTGCCATCAAAGGACTAGCGGGGGGCACGTATTCCGGGGATACGCAGTATTTT. It encodes CAIKGLAGGTYSGDTQYF.

V gene TRBV6-1 combines with J gene TRBJ1-5, with D hard to call. Trimming shortened V by 3 bases and J by 2 bases, and 14 bases separated the two germline ends. CDR1 MNHNS and CDR2 SASEGT come from the germline V gene. This CDR3 has 16 residues. Here the CDR3 reads CASSEDDRQGNQPQHF. Here the CDR3 DNA reads TGTGCCAGCAGTGAGGATGATCGCCAGGGCAATCAGCCCCAGCATTTT.

The chain links TRBV6-5 to TRBJ1-2; D possibly corresponds to TRBD1 (5 bases). The V end lost 2 bases, the J end lost 1 base, and 11 bases lay between the germline ends. CDR3 size: 15 residues. Germline V gene lookup returns CDR1 MNHEY and CDR2 SVGAGI. The DNA of the CDR3 is TGTGCCAGCAGTTACGGGTACGGGGGTAACTATGGCTACACCTTC. Encoded protein: CASSYGYGGNYGYTF.

This clone is a singleton in its sample. V is TRBV3-1 (or the pseudogene TRBV3-2) and J is TRBJ1-2; D ambiguous. With 4 bases removed from V and 4 bases from J, the gap between germline ends came to 19 bases. Germline V gene lookup returns CDR1 LGHDT and CDR2 YNNKEL (reference sequence). The CDR3 covers 16 residues. CDR3 sequence (DNA): TGTGCCAGCAGCCCAGATACCGCCATCCTAGGCTATGGCTACACCTTC. It translates to CASSPDTAILGYGYTF.

The chain links TRBV4-1 to TRBJ1-6, with a tentative D call TRBD1 (6 bases). The CDR3 has 18 amino acids. V lost 1 base and J 5 bases, leaving 18 bases between the germline ends. CDR1 and CDR2 (germline): MGHRA, YSYEKL. The CDR3 loop is CASSQGGPAGRNNSPLHF. DNA for the CDR3: TGCGCCAGCAGCCAAGGGGGGCCAGCGGGGAGAAATAATTCACCCCTCCACTTT.

The chain combines TRBV6-6 with TRBJ2-5, with a possible D match to TRBD1 (5 bases). The CDR3 consists of 13 residues. CDR1 is MNHNY, CDR2 SVGAGI, per germline (reference sequence). Trimming shortened V by 7 bases and J by 2 bases, and 11 bases separated the two germline ends. The chain's CDR3 is CASNRDRQETQYF. As DNA, the CDR3 is TGTGCCAGCAACAGAGACAGACAAGAGACCCAGTACTTC.

This chain links TRBV4-1 with TRBJ2-7, with D maybe TRBD1 (5 bases). In germline, CDR1 is MGHRA, CDR2 YSYEKL. V lost 1 base and J 1 base, leaving 14 bases between the germline ends. The length of the CDR3 is 16 residues. This CDR3 is CASSQGSEQVSYEQYF. The DNA for the CDR3 is TGCGCCAGCAGCCAAGGGTCAGAACAGGTATCCTACGAGCAGTACTTC.

This clone was seen once. The chain recombines TRBV6-4 with TRBJ1-6, with TRBD1 matching over 9 bases. J gave up 9 bases and V 6 bases, and 6 bases lay outside the gene matches. CDR3 size: 14 residues. Germline V gene lookup returns CDR1 MRHNA and CDR2 SNTAGT. CDR3 residues: CASSKQGAGSPLHF. In DNA form, the CDR3 reads TGTGCCAGCAGCAAACAGGGGGCAGGTTCACCCCTCCACTTT.

For the CDR3, the DNA is TGTGCCTGGAGCCCAGGTAGCACTGAAGCTTTCTTT. Protein product: CAWSPGSTEAFF. The rearrangement links TRBV30 to TRBJ1-1; D gene uncertain. The ends were cut back, 3 bases at V and 4 bases at J, with 9 bases in the middle. Germline CDR1 and CDR2: GTSNPN and SVGIG (reference sequence). The CDR3 has 12 residues.

V usage is TRBV5-4 and J usage is TRBJ2-3, with 7 nucleotides matching TRBD2. The CDR3 is made up of 15 amino acids. Germline values: CDR1 SGHNT, CDR2 YYREEE (reference sequence). V was clipped by 4 bases and J by 4 bases; unmatched bases: 9. CDR3 DNA sequence: TGTGCCAGCAGCCCCAGACTAGCTGGCGCAGATACGCAGTATTTT. The encoded protein is CASSPRLAGADTQYF.

V gene TRBV5-5 combines with J gene TRBJ1-5; tentatively, D is TRBD1 (6 bases). With 4 bases removed from V and 7 bases from J, the gap between germline ends came to 18 bases. CDR3 size: 15 residues. Germline CDR1 is SGHKS and CDR2 is YYEKEE (reference sequence). CDR3 in DNA: TGTGCCAGCAGCCAAACCACAGGGATTGCCCAGCCCCAGCATTTT. Amino acids: CASSQTTGIAQPQHF.

The J gene is TRBJ1-2, the V gene TRBV5-6; unclear D gene. The germline V and J ends were trimmed by 0 bases and 5 bases, with 8 bases remaining between them. Germline V gene lookup returns CDR1 SGHDT and CDR2 YYEEEE. The CDR3 length is 13 residues. The CDR3 DNA is TGTGCCAGCAGCTTGGATCGCGTGTATGGCTACACCTTC. This codes for CASSLDRVYGYTF.

The CDR3: CASSGQGSTNEKLFF. CDR3 nucleotide sequence: TGTGCCAGCAGCGGACAGGGGTCAACTAATGAAAAACTGTTTTTT. The chain is built from TRBV7-9 and TRBJ1-4; TRBD1 aligns across 9 bases. In germline, CDR1 is SEHNR, CDR2 FQNEAQ (reference sequence). V was clipped by 5 bases and J by 0 bases; unmatched bases: 1. CDR3 length equals 15 residues.

J is TRBJ2-7 and V is TRBV7-9; TRBD2 matches at 8 bases. The J segment lost 6 bases and the V segment lost 5 bases, leaving 6 bases of the junction unmatched. The CDR3 runs 13 residues. CDR1 and CDR2 (germline): SEHNR, FQNEAQ (reference sequence). Here the CDR3 reads CASSPRTSSEQYF. The DNA for the CDR3 is TGTGCCAGCAGCCCTCGGACTAGCAGCGAGCAGTACTTC.

The chain combines TRBV13 with TRBJ2-7, with D perhaps matching TRBD1 (6 bases). In germline, CDR1 is PRHDT, CDR2 FYEKMQ (reference sequence). Between the trimmed V and J ends, which lost 6 bases and 4 bases, there was a span of 10 bases. This CDR3 has 12 residues. CDR3 sequence: CASSSGAYEQYF. CDR3 nucleotide sequence: TGTGCCAGCAGTTCAGGGGCGTACGAGCAGTACTTC. The whole variable domain, remainder taken from reference TRBV13 and TRBJ2-7, is AAGVIQSPRHLIKEKRETATLKCYPIPRHDTVYWYQQGPGQDPQFLISFYEKMQSDKGSIPDRFSAQQFSDYHSELNMSSLELGDSALYFCASSSGAYEQYFGPGTRLTVT.

V usage is TRBV3-1 (or the pseudogene TRBV3-2) and J usage is TRBJ1-1; the D gene is possibly TRBD1 (6 bases). Trimming removed 3 bases at V and 3 bases at J, with 14 bases between. Looked up from germline, CDR1 is LGHDT and CDR2 is YNNKEL (reference sequence). CDR3 length: 15 amino acids. The CDR3 DNA is TGTGCCAGCAGCCACCAGACAGGCTTTCACACTGAAGCTTTCTTT. Translating gives CASSHQTGFHTEAFF.

The chain uses TRBV19 and TRBJ1-2; 7 nucleotides agree with TRBD1. Per the germline V gene, CDR1 is LNHDA and CDR2 is SQIVND (reference sequence). The CDR3 has 16 amino acids. Unmatched junction bases numbered 8, after V lost 4 bases and J lost 0 bases. In nucleotides, the CDR3 is TGTGCCAGTAGTACAGGGGGTATCGAAGCTAACTATGGCTACACCTTC. This gives the protein CASSTGGIEANYGYTF.

The chain is built from TRBV18 and TRBJ2-5, with 11 bases matching TRBD1. Germline values: CDR1 KGHSH, CDR2 LQKENI. The CDR3 sequence is 16 residues long. V lost 3 bases to trimming and J lost 4 bases; unmatched junction nucleotides: 7. Here the CDR3 DNA reads TGTGCCAGCTCACCCTATCCGGGACAGGGGGGAGAGACCCAGTACTTC. This encodes CASSPYPGQGGETQYF.

V usage is TRBV11-2 and J usage is TRBJ2-7, with TRBD1 matching over 10 bases. J lost 5 bases, V lost 4 bases, and 2 bases had no gene match. The germline V gene encodes CDR1 SGHAT and CDR2 FQNNGV. This CDR3 region has 13 residues. CDR3 coding DNA: TGTGCCAGCAGCTGGGACAGGGGCAACGAGCAGTACTTC. The encoded protein is CASSWDRGNEQYF. Full variable domain (missing parts from reference TRBV11-2 and TRBJ2-7): EAGVAQSPRYKIIEKRQSVAFWCNPISGHATLYWYQQILGQGPKLLIQFQNNGVVDDSQLPKDRFSAERLKGVDSTLKIQPAKLEDSAVYLCASSWDRGNEQYFGPGTRLTVT.

The J gene is TRBJ2-7, the V gene TRBV5-1, with 9 bases that match TRBD2. V was clipped by 4 bases and J by 2 bases; unmatched bases: 7. CDR1 is SGHRS, CDR2 YFSETQ, per germline. The CDR3 has 15 residues. The DNA of the CDR3 is TGCGCCAGCAGCCCCCTAGCGGGGAATACCTACGAGCAGTACTTC. Translation gives CASSPLAGNTYEQYF.

The genes are TRBV19 and TRBJ1-3; D is perhaps TRBD1 (6 bases). The CDR3 consists of 16 residues. Germline assignment: CDR1 LNHDA and CDR2 SQIVND (reference sequence). V lost 7 bases and J lost 0, with 16 bases in between. The CDR3, as DNA: TGTGCCAGTACGCGTGACAGGTCGAGCTCTGGAAACACCATATATTTT. It translates to CASTRDRSSSGNTIYF.

The chain employs TRBV2 and TRBJ2-1; TRBD2 might be the D (6 bases). With 3 bases removed from V and 10 bases from J, the gap between germline ends came to 13 bases. CDR1 and CDR2 (germline): SNHLY, FYNNEI. CDR3 size: 13 residues. The CDR3 sequence: CASSEGGINEQFF. The CDR3 DNA reads as TGTGCCAGCAGTGAGGGGGGTATAAACGAGCAGTTCTTC.

The chain carries TRBV27 and TRBJ1-4; 7 bases align to TRBD1. The CDR3 sequence is 14 residues long. Germline loops: CDR1 MNHEY, CDR2 SMNVEV (reference sequence). The ends lost 5 bases at V and 10 bases at J; junction bases unmatched: 10. Here the CDR3 reads CASSPRGLVGKLFF. CDR3 in DNA: TGTGCCAGCAGTCCGAGGGGGCTGGTTGGAAAACTGTTTTTT. The full variable domain, rest sourced from reference TRBV27 and TRBJ1-4, is EAQVTQNPRYLITVTGKKLTVTCSQNMNHEYMSWYRQDPGLGLRQIYYSMNVEVTDKGDVPEGYKVSRKEKRNFPLILESPSPNQTSLYFCASSPRGLVGKLFFGSGTQLSVL.